These T cell receptor beta chains were read from a single sample in a study of cytomegalovirus exposure and HLA in healthy donors. Repertoires were generated with immunoSEQ multiplex PCR, while TCRdb's copy carries only in-frame clones and drops some. The sample consists of under 200,000 clones, about 75% of them appearing once. The sample consisted of PBMCs. Receptors were obtained from a woman in her thirties or forties in good health and CMV-seropositive. Both conserved end residues are part of each CDR3. The order of the fields is V gene, J gene, clone size, D gene, CDR3 DNA, CDR3 protein. A D gene is named only where the DNA matches it firmly. For some rows the clone size is stated as once, few or many, or as a class when expanded; others skip it.

v_call: TRBV28
j_call: TRBJ2-7
clone_size: .
d_call: TRBD1
cdr3_nt: TGTGCCAGCAGTTTAGACAGGGGGGGCAACGAGCAGTACTTC
cdr3_aa: CASSLDRGGNEQYF

v_call: TRBV6-5
j_call: TRBJ2-7
clone_size: .
d_call: TRBD2
cdr3_nt: TGTGCCAGCAGTTACAATAGCGGGAGGGCCTGGGAGCAGTACTTC
cdr3_aa: CASSYNSGRAWEQYF

v_call: TRBV5-1
j_call: TRBJ2-3
clone_size: few
d_call: TRBD1
cdr3_nt: TGCGCCAGCAGTTTCGGGACAGGGCCCTATACGCAGTATTTT
cdr3_aa: CASSFGTGPYTQYF

v_call: TRBV14
j_call: TRBJ1-1
clone_size: .
d_call: .
cdr3_nt: TGTGCCAGCAGCCAAGATACCCAGAATTCTGAAGCTTTCTTT
cdr3_aa: CASSQDTQNSEAFF

v_call: TRBV29-1
j_call: TRBJ2-5
clone_size: .
d_call: .
cdr3_nt: TGCAGCGTTGAAGATCAGGGGATCCAAGAGACCCAGTACTTC
cdr3_aa: CSVEDQGIQETQYF

v_call: TRBV7-8
j_call: TRBJ1-5
clone_size: .
d_call: TRBD1
cdr3_nt: TGTGCCAGCAGCTTTCCGGACAGGGGCCGAAATCAGCCCCAGCATTTT
cdr3_aa: CASSFPDRGRNQPQHF

v_call: TRBV7-2
j_call: TRBJ1-5
clone_size: .
d_call: TRBD1
cdr3_nt: TGTGCCAGCAGCCCGGGGGGGACAGCAAATCAGCCCCAGCATTTT
cdr3_aa: CASSPGGTANQPQHF

v_call: TRBV6-1
j_call: TRBJ2-7
clone_size: few
d_call: .
cdr3_nt: TGTGCCAGCAGTTCTCGGGACAAAGCCTACGAGCAGTACTTC
cdr3_aa: CASSSRDKAYEQYF

v_call: TRBV5-1
j_call: TRBJ1-4
clone_size: .
d_call: .
cdr3_nt: TGCGCCAGCAGCTCCGGGGGGCTGGGCGAAAAACTGTTTTTT
cdr3_aa: CASSSGGLGEKLFF

v_call: TRBV7-9
j_call: TRBJ1-1
clone_size: .
d_call: TRBD1
cdr3_nt: TGTGCCAGCAGCTCGACAGGGTTGTACACTGAAGCTTTCTTT
cdr3_aa: CASSSTGLYTEAFF

v_call: TRBV7-2
j_call: TRBJ1-5
clone_size: .
d_call: .
cdr3_nt: TGTGCCAGCAGCTTAGTCGGGCAGGGGTATCAGCCCCAGCATTTT
cdr3_aa: CASSLVGQGYQPQHF

v_call: TRBV7-9
j_call: TRBJ2-7
clone_size: .
d_call: TRBD1
cdr3_nt: TGTGCCAGCAAGATCGACAGGGGCGAGCAGTACTTC
cdr3_aa: CASKIDRGEQYF

v_call: TRBV6-5
j_call: TRBJ2-1
clone_size: .
d_call: TRBD2
cdr3_nt: TGTGCCAGCAGAGGACCTAGCGGGCCCTACAATGAGCAGTTCTTC
cdr3_aa: CASRGPSGPYNEQFF

v_call: TRBV19
j_call: TRBJ2-5
clone_size: .
d_call: TRBD2
cdr3_nt: TGTGCCAGTAGTGGGAGGGGTCGAGAGACCCAGTACTTC
cdr3_aa: CASSGRGRETQYF

v_call: TRBV4-3
j_call: TRBJ1-6
clone_size: medium-sized
d_call: .
cdr3_nt: TGCGCCAGCAGCCAAGATCTTCCGGGGGACCTTTATAATTCACCCCTCCACTTT
cdr3_aa: CASSQDLPGDLYNSPLHF

v_call: TRBV13
j_call: TRBJ1-1
clone_size: .
d_call: TRBD1
cdr3_nt: TGTGCCAGCAGCTCTAGGCGCTACAGGGGAGTGGAGACTGAAGCTTTCTTT
cdr3_aa: CASSSRRYRGVETEAFF

v_call: TRBV9
j_call: TRBJ2-3
clone_size: .
d_call: TRBD1
cdr3_nt: TGTGCCAGCAGCGGAAGGACAGGGACGAGCACAGATACGCAGTATTTT
cdr3_aa: CASSGRTGTSTDTQYF

v_call: TRBV7-6
j_call: TRBJ2-7
clone_size: .
d_call: TRBD2
cdr3_nt: TGTGCCAGCAGCATATCTAGCGGGGAGCAGTACTTC
cdr3_aa: CASSISSGEQYF

v_call: TRBV19
j_call: TRBJ1-2
clone_size: .
d_call: TRBD1
cdr3_nt: TGTGCCAGTACGGACAGGAATCTCTATGGCTACACCTTC
cdr3_aa: CASTDRNLYGYTF

v_call: TRBV6-1
j_call: TRBJ2-1
clone_size: once
d_call: TRBD2
cdr3_nt: TGTGCCAGCAGTGAAGCGCTTAGGACTAGCGGGATGTACCGGTTCTTC
cdr3_aa: CASSEALRTSGMYRFF

v_call: TRBV7-9
j_call: TRBJ2-4
clone_size: .
d_call: TRBD1
cdr3_nt: TGTGCCAGCAGCCCGACAGGGATTGGTGACATTCAGTACTTC
cdr3_aa: CASSPTGIGDIQYF

v_call: TRBV4-3
j_call: TRBJ1-1
clone_size: .
d_call: .
cdr3_nt: TGCGCCAGCAGCCAAGGGGCGAACACTGAAGCTTTCTTT
cdr3_aa: CASSQGANTEAFF

v_call: TRBV4-2
j_call: TRBJ2-2
clone_size: .
d_call: TRBD1
cdr3_nt: TGTGCCAGCAGCCGAGAGATTATTGACAGGGAAGACACCGGGGAGCTGTTTTTT
cdr3_aa: CASSREIIDREDTGELFF

v_call: TRBV6-6
j_call: TRBJ1-1
clone_size: .
d_call: .
cdr3_nt: TGTGCCAGCAGTCCCGCCGGGAGAAGTACTGAAGCTTTCTTT
cdr3_aa: CASSPAGRSTEAFF

v_call: TRBV4-3
j_call: TRBJ2-7
clone_size: .
d_call: .
cdr3_nt: TGCGCCAGCAGCCAAGATACCCAGGCTTACTCCTACGAGCAGTACTTC
cdr3_aa: CASSQDTQAYSYEQYF

v_call: TRBV6-4
j_call: TRBJ2-3
clone_size: few
d_call: TRBD1
cdr3_nt: TGTGCCAGCAGCAATACAGGGGTAGATACGCAGTATTTT
cdr3_aa: CASSNTGVDTQYF

v_call: TRBV11-2
j_call: TRBJ1-4
clone_size: .
d_call: .
cdr3_nt: TGTGCCAGCAGCTACGACGGAGCAACTAATGAAAAACTGTTTTTT
cdr3_aa: CASSYDGATNEKLFF

v_call: TRBV5-1
j_call: TRBJ1-6
clone_size: few
d_call: .
cdr3_nt: TGCGCCAGCAGCGCGGGGGAGCGAAATTCACCCCTCCACTTT
cdr3_aa: CASSAGERNSPLHF

v_call: TRBV7-6
j_call: TRBJ2-2
clone_size: .
d_call: TRBD1
cdr3_nt: TGTGCCAGCAGCCCAAACCGACAGGGGGCAAAGACCGGGGAGCTGTTTTTT
cdr3_aa: CASSPNRQGAKTGELFF

v_call: TRBV15
j_call: TRBJ2-7
clone_size: .
d_call: .
cdr3_nt: TGTGCCACCAGCAGAGATGAGGGTTACTACGAGCAGTACTTC
cdr3_aa: CATSRDEGYYEQYF

v_call: TRBV21-1
j_call: TRBJ2-7
clone_size: .
d_call: .
cdr3_nt: TGTGCCAGCAGCAAAGCGCAGGACAGAAGCTCCTACGAGCAGTACTTC
cdr3_aa: CASSKAQDRSSYEQYF

v_call: TRBV6-1
j_call: TRBJ2-1
clone_size: .
d_call: .
cdr3_nt: TGTGCCAGCAGTGAAGACGTTTTTTCTCCGGGCAATGAGCAGTTCTTC
cdr3_aa: CASSEDVFSPGNEQFF

v_call: TRBV19
j_call: TRBJ2-1
clone_size: .
d_call: TRBD1
cdr3_nt: TGTGCCAGTAGCGACAGGGCTCGCAATGAGCAGTTCTTC
cdr3_aa: CASSDRARNEQFF

v_call: TRBV2
j_call: TRBJ1-4
clone_size: .
d_call: .
cdr3_nt: TGTGCCAGCAAGCGGCAGGCTAATGAAAAACTGTTTTTT
cdr3_aa: CASKRQANEKLFF

v_call: TRBV6-5
j_call: TRBJ2-3
clone_size: .
d_call: .
cdr3_nt: TGTGCCAGCAGACAGGGCACAGATACGCAGTATTTT
cdr3_aa: CASRQGTDTQYF

v_call: TRBV15
j_call: TRBJ1-4
clone_size: .
d_call: TRBD1
cdr3_nt: TGTGCCACCAGCTGGGACAGGGCAACTAATGAAAAACTGTTTTTT
cdr3_aa: CATSWDRATNEKLFF

v_call: TRBV30
j_call: TRBJ1-4
clone_size: .
d_call: .
cdr3_nt: TGTGCCTGGAGTCCCGACAGTAATGAAAAACTGTTTTTT
cdr3_aa: CAWSPDSNEKLFF

v_call: TRBV2
j_call: TRBJ1-4
clone_size: .
d_call: TRBD1
cdr3_nt: TGTGCCAGCAGGGACAGGGGGGGCCGTGCAACTAATGAAAAACTGTTTTTT
cdr3_aa: CASRDRGGRATNEKLFF

v_call: TRBV4-2
j_call: TRBJ2-7
clone_size: few
d_call: TRBD2
cdr3_nt: TGTGCCAGCAGCCAAGGCGACAGCTCGAGGTGGGGGGGTGAGCAGTACTTC
cdr3_aa: CASSQGDSSRWGGEQYF

v_call: TRBV6-5
j_call: TRBJ1-1
clone_size: once
d_call: TRBD1
cdr3_nt: TGTGCCAGCAAGATGATGGGACAGCTGAACACTGAAGCTTTCTTT
cdr3_aa: CASKMMGQLNTEAFF

v_call: TRBV6-5
j_call: TRBJ1-6
clone_size: .
d_call: .
cdr3_nt: TGTGCCAGCCGGGAGAGCCGTGGGACTAATTCACCCCTCCACTTT
cdr3_aa: CASRESRGTNSPLHF

v_call: TRBV2
j_call: TRBJ2-1
clone_size: .
d_call: TRBD2
cdr3_nt: TGTGCCAGCAGGCTACTAGCGGGCCCCTACAATGAGCAGTTCTTC
cdr3_aa: CASRLLAGPYNEQFF

v_call: TRBV4-1
j_call: TRBJ1-2
clone_size: .
d_call: TRBD1
cdr3_nt: TGCGCCAGCAGCCCAACCGACAGGGGCTATGGCTACACCTTC
cdr3_aa: CASSPTDRGYGYTF

v_call: TRBV5-8
j_call: TRBJ2-5
clone_size: .
d_call: .
cdr3_nt: TGTGCCAGCAGCTTGGGAGGGCCAGAGACCCAGTACTTC
cdr3_aa: CASSLGGPETQYF

v_call: TRBV18
j_call: TRBJ2-1
clone_size: .
d_call: .
cdr3_nt: TGTGCCAGCTCACCACGGGCTAGGGAGAATGAGCAGTTCTTC
cdr3_aa: CASSPRARENEQFF

v_call: TRBV7-9
j_call: TRBJ1-2
clone_size: .
d_call: .
cdr3_nt: TGTGCCAGCAGCGGACTTTTCTATGGCTACACCTTC
cdr3_aa: CASSGLFYGYTF

v_call: TRBV5-1
j_call: TRBJ2-3
clone_size: .
d_call: .
cdr3_nt: TGCGCCAGCAGCCTCACGAGGTGGGCAGATACGCAGTATTTT
cdr3_aa: CASSLTRWADTQYF

v_call: TRBV29-1
j_call: TRBJ2-2
clone_size: few
d_call: TRBD1
cdr3_nt: TGCAGTATTAAGGGGACAGGGAACACCGGGGAGCTGTTTTTT
cdr3_aa: CSIKGTGNTGELFF

v_call: TRBV7-7
j_call: TRBJ2-3
clone_size: .
d_call: TRBD2
cdr3_nt: TGTGCTAGCAGCCAAGCGGGAGGTATGGATACGCAGTATTTT
cdr3_aa: CASSQAGGMDTQYF

v_call: TRBV10-1
j_call: TRBJ1-5
clone_size: .
d_call: TRBD1
cdr3_nt: TGCGCCAGGACCTGGGACAGGTCAACATGGGATAGCAATCAGCCCCAGCATTTT
cdr3_aa: CARTWDRSTWDSNQPQHF

v_call: TRBV7-7
j_call: TRBJ1-6
clone_size: .
d_call: .
cdr3_nt: TGTGCTAGCAGCTTAGACACAACTTCACCCCTCCACTTT
cdr3_aa: CASSLDTTSPLHF